The clone carrying this TCR beta chain was detected only a few times. The antigen is undetermined. From germline, CDR1 is SEHNR and CDR2 FQNEAQ (reference sequence). The CDR3 runs 16 residues. V lost 0 bases, J lost 6 bases, and 16 bases lay in between. The sample is drawn from a study of human T cells and chemical hapten exposure. Study-wide results and limits: TCRs above 1 in 1000 frequency did not change with DPC sensitization.

The time point: pre-sensitization, week 0. Indicated treatment: therapeutic diphenylcyclopropenone sensitization with weekly scalp DPC. Unfractionated whole blood was the source of the extracted total RNA. MiXCR was run by TCRdb on the RACE reads, yielding one entry per CDR3 protein. The table lists 250,000 or so distinct CDR3 sequences, 7% to 10% of them singletons. The chain joins TRBV7-9 to TRBJ2-3, with D tentatively TRBD2 (5 bases). This TCR came from a woman aged 40 to 49 with alopecia areata. Some clones in this sample may be carry-over from other donors' samples. The specimen comprised whole blood, sampled in connection with sensitization to the hapten diphenylcyclopropenone (DPC). The CDR3 loop is CASSLATTGLQDTQYF. CDR3 bases: TGTGCCAGCAGCTTAGCGACAACTGGACTCCAGGATACGCAGTATTTT. The full variable domain, with the rest looked up from reference TRBV7-9 and TRBJ2-3, is DTGVSQNPRHKITKRGQNVTFRCDPISEHNRLYWYRQTLGQGPEFLTYFQNEAQLEKSRLLSDRFSAERPKGSFSTLEIQRTEQGDSAMYLCASSLATTGLQDTQYFGPGTRLTVL.